This record looks at one TCR beta chain sequence and its context. As yet, its antigen is unknown. Mismatch with germline at one junction end may stem from a read error. They got blood RNA out of unsorted whole blood and also pulled out germline DNA. Sampling before surgery obtained approximately 3.9 milliliters of peripheral blood. These data originate in a study of tumor-infiltrating lymphocytes in primary liver carcinoma. Study findings and constraints: Among the pair types, tumor region pairs showed more overlap than tumor-adjacent and tumor-blood pairs. Tumor specimens were characterized by a significantly higher top-250-clone fraction than blood (p = 0.039).

Synthesis of TCR beta cDNA was carried out from approximately 500 ng total RNA with a constant-region primer. For TCR beta, libraries were produced by three nested multiplex PCR rounds using slightly modified ARM-PCR. PCR rounds one and two used TRBV1-TRBV30 forward primers with a C-beta reverse primer for around 9 cycles each. TCRdb called the multiplex PCR reads again in MiXCR, with one record for every CDR3 protein. Here the sample spans fewer than 250,000 distinct CDR3 sequences, almost 65% being singletons. The CDR3 runs 13 residues. Germline V gene sequence: CDR1 SGHAT, CDR2 FQNNGV. The material sequenced was peripheral blood. The TCR sequence derives from a woman in her fifties or sixties with primary liver carcinoma and hepatitis B virus infection. The V call is TRBV11-2, the J call TRBJ2-7; 8 bases line up with TRBD1. The CDR3 coding sequence is TGTGCCAGCACCTATTGGGACAGGTACGAGCAGTGCTTC. It is translated as CASTYWDRYEQCF. The full variable domain, completed using reference TRBV11-2 and TRBJ2-7, is EAGVAQSPRYKIIEKRQSVAFWCNPISGHATLYWYQQILGQGPKLLIQFQNNGVVDDSQLPKDRFSAERLKGVDSTLKIQPAKLEDSAVYLCASTYWDRYEQCFGPGTRLTVT.